This TCR beta chain appears in the sequencing data of a study of response to subunit inactivated influenza vaccine. This clonotype was picked up many times. The antigen remains unidentified. Germline loops: CDR1 DFQATT, CDR2 SNEGSKA (reference sequence). The CDR3 is 17 amino acids. V trimming: 0 bases; J trimming: 3 bases; junction bases outside the gene matches: 8. From the RT-PCR reads, TCRdb called clonotypes with MiXCR, one entry per CDR3 protein. The sample has a few hundred thousand distinct CDR3 sequences, under 8.5% seen once. Whole-study findings and limits: Few additional T cells are recruited per seasonal influenza vaccination, authors suggested.

The clonotype comes from a man in his fifties or sixties who received an inactivated influenza vaccine. The sequencing here drew on PBMCs from blood, taken roughly 24 months after vaccination. The V gene is TRBV20-1, the J gene TRBJ2-3, with 11 bases lining up with TRBD2. CDR3 DNA: TGCAGTGCTAGAGATCCTCTAGCGGGGGGCATTACAGATACGCAGTATTTT. Protein: CSARDPLAGGITDTQYF.